Listed below are T cell receptor beta chains from one sample, sequenced in a study of blood T cell repertoires in COVID-19. Clones were read by immunoSEQ multiplex PCR, and TCRdb kept only the in-frame ones, dropping some. Of about 320,000 clones listed, 87% are singletons. The sample taken for sequencing was PBMCs or T cells enriched from blood (not recorded which). These receptors all come from a woman under 40 who had recovered from COVID-19. The CDR3 runs from the conserved cysteine through the conserved F or W. The D gene is left open where the match is weak. The size field is filled for only some rows; it gives once, few, many or a size class.

clone_size j_call d_call v_call cdr3_nt cdr3_aa
- TRBJ1-4 TRBD1 TRBV25-1 TGTGCCAGCAGTGAACCGGGACAGGGTAACGAAAAACTGTTTTTT CASSEPGQGNEKLFF
- TRBJ1-1 TRBD1 TRBV6-5 TGTGCCAGCAGACAGGGGGCTGGGACTGAAGCTTTCTTT CASRQGAGTEAFF
- TRBJ2-7 - TRBV5-4 TGTGCCAGCAGCTCGGGAACCAGAGACGACGAGCAGTACTTC CASSSGTRDDEQYF
- TRBJ1-6 TRBD1 TRBV25-1 TGTGCCAGCAGTGAGACAGGGGGATATTCACCCCTCCACTTT CASSETGGYSPLHF
- TRBJ1-1 - TRBV2 TGTGCCAGCGCGTGGGCCACTGAAGCTTTCTTT CASAWATEAFF
- TRBJ1-6 - TRBV5-5 TGTGCCAGCAGCTCCCTCGGGGTGATTTCCTATAATTCACCCCTCCACTTT CASSSLGVISYNSPLHF
- TRBJ2-3 TRBD1 TRBV5-5 TGTGCCAGCAGCTTGAGGACAGGGAAGACAGATACGCAGTATTTT CASSLRTGKTDTQYF
- TRBJ2-5 - TRBV6-5 TGTGCCAGCAGTTACTTGGGACTCCAAGAGACCCAGTACTTC CASSYLGLQETQYF
- TRBJ1-5 TRBD1 TRBV30 TGTGCCTGGAGTGCGCAACAGGGGAGGCCCCAGCATTTT CAWSAQQGRPQHF
- TRBJ2-5 - TRBV3-1/TRBV3-2 TGTGCCAGCAGCCAGGCAGGACAGATCCAGACCCAGTACTTC CASSQAGQIQTQYF
- TRBJ2-7 TRBD1 TRBV6-5 TGTGCCAGCAGCCAAAGACAGGGCTTACTCTACGAGCAGTACTTC CASSQRQGLLYEQYF
- TRBJ2-1 - TRBV5-1 TGCGCCAGCATGGGGGGGGGCGCTTTCCACAATGAGCAGTTCTTC CASMGGGAFHNEQFF
- TRBJ2-1 TRBD1 TRBV25-1 TGTGCCAGCAGTACCGGACAGGGGATGGTCAATGAGCAGTTCTTC CASSTGQGMVNEQFF
- TRBJ1-6 TRBD1 TRBV6-1 TGTGCCAGCAGTGAAGAGTGGAGGAAGGGACAGGCGCTAAATTCACCCCTCCACTTT CASSEEWRKGQALNSPLHF
once TRBJ2-7 TRBD1 TRBV6-5 TGTGCCAGCAGTTTTTCAGCGACAGGGTTCGAGCAGTACTTC CASSFSATGFEQYF
once TRBJ1-5 - TRBV13 TGTGCCAGCGACAATAGCAATCAGCCCCAGCATTTT CASDNSNQPQHF
- TRBJ1-1 - TRBV10-3 TGTGCCATCAGTGAGTCACCCCCCGGCGGGGCGACTGAAGCTTTCTTT CAISESPPGGATEAFF
few TRBJ1-1 - TRBV5-1 TGCGCCAGCAGCTTGCAACCACAGGGAGCGGCCACTGAAGCTTTCTTT CASSLQPQGAATEAFF
- TRBJ1-6 - TRBV9 TGTGCCAGCAGCGAATTATCTGTCACGGATTCACCCCTCCACTTT CASSELSVTDSPLHF
- TRBJ2-3 - TRBV28 TGTGCCAGCAGTTTGGTGGCAGGGCTCAGCACAGATACGCAGTATTTT CASSLVAGLSTDTQYF
- TRBJ2-1 - TRBV6-5 TGTGCCAGCCCCTCCCTATGGGTTCGGGATGAGCAGTTCTTC CASPSLWVRDEQFF
once TRBJ2-7 - TRBV30 TGTGCCTGGAGTAGGAGACTGGACTACGAGCAGTACTTC CAWSRRLDYEQYF
- TRBJ2-1 TRBD1 TRBV28 TGTGCCAGCAGCAGAAATACAGGGGCCAATGAGCAGTTCTTC CASSRNTGANEQFF
few TRBJ1-1 - TRBV10-3 TGTGCCACCCGGGAGGGTCTGAACACTGAAGCTTTCTTT CATREGLNTEAFF
- TRBJ1-2 - TRBV19 TGTGCCAGTAGTATAGGTTTCGGGGTTCGCTATGGCTACACCTTC CASSIGFGVRYGYTF
once TRBJ1-1 - TRBV7-9 TGTGCCAGCACCCCGGGGGGCGGCACTGAAGCTTTCTTT CASTPGGGTEAFF